This entry features one T cell receptor (beta chain) sequence. This clone was seen more than once but under ten times. Its cognate antigen has yet to be identified. Per-base qualities were not stored, and no clone one base away is much larger. TCRbeta CDR3 regions were amplified from genomic DNA by means of the immunoSEQ Assay, a bias-controlled multiplex PCR. In the paper's pipeline: The number of nucleated cells in each sample was estimated by amplification of reference gene primers within the assay. To quantify the absolute abundance of each unique TCRbeta CDR3 rearrangement, sequence reads were collapsed and filtered. For each sample, productive Simpson clonality was calculated as the square root of Simpson's diversity index across productive rearrangements. TCRdb took over this immuneACCESS table, retaining in-frame rearrangements with V and J assigned. Such tables are incomplete; in checked studies, under half of the missing clones stem from an unresolved V gene, and the remainder is unexplained. That table gives V, J and clone size, and the DNA gave D and trimming. The sample records 380,000 or so clones, about 90% of which are singletons. The top ten hold more than 1% of the sample.

There are 18 amino acids in the CDR3, from cysteine to phenylalanine inclusive. Solely the CDR3 DNA is kept, with 54 bases framed from the first base. The germline V gene (reference sequence) provides CDR1 SEHNR and CDR2 FQNEAQ. V lost 5 bases and J lost 2 bases, and the count of bases not matched to a germline gene is 18. This record belongs to a study of blood T cell repertoires in COVID-19 (dated by TCRdb to 2018 to 2021). Regarding the study in general: Collaborator samples came from the United States, Italy and Spain and covered acute and convalescent phases of COVID-19. The material from the prospective study consisted of cDNA or gDNA derived from T cells, B-cell-depleted T cells, or PBMCs. Deeply sampled blood TCRbeta repertoires from subjects exposed to, actively infected with, or recovered from COVID-19 were included in the dataset. The repertoires were made available in a free public database intended to serve as a resource for research on the immune response to SARS-CoV-2. The samples were drawn from two sources: the first 160 participants of the ongoing ImmuneRACE study, and fewer than 1,500 subjects contributed by 6 global collaborators. Sample metadata almost always included a de-identified subject ID, COVID-19 status, age in years and sex. Where available, HLA class I and class II types were taken from metadata supplied by the sample provider and were not determined by assay-based typing. The paper as a whole reports these results and caveats: How much clinical and demographic metadata was included differed by source and by participant, and the metadata was provided uncurated.

The collaborating institutions used their own protocols to collect whole blood in K2EDTA tubes. Collaborator samples were shipped for TCRbeta analysis as frozen whole blood, isolated PBMCs, or DNA extracted from either sample type. This clonotype was sampled from a middle-aged man with acute or convalescent COVID-19. The V and J segments used are TRBV7-9 and TRBJ2-7; TRBD1 aligns with 7 central bases. The specimen sequenced was peripheral blood. The DNA sequence is as follows: TGTGCCAGCAGCCCAACCGTCAACAGGGGCTGGTCTACCTACGAGCAGTACTTC. Translation gives CASSPTVNRGWSTYEQYF.